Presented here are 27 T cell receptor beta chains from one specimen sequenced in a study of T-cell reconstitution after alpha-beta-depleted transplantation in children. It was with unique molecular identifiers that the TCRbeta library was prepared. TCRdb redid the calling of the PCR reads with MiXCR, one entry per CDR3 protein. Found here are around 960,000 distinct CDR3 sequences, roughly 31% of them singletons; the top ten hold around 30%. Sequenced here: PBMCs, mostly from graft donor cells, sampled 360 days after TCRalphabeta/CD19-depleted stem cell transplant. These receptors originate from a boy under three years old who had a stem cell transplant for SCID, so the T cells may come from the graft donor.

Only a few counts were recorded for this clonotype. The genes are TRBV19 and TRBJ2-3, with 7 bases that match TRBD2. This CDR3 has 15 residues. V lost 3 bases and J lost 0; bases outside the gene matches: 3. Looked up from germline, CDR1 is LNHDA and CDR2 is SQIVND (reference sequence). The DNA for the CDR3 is TGTGCCAGTAGTATTTCAGCGGGGAGCACAGATACGCAGTATTTT. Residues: CASSISAGSTDTQYF. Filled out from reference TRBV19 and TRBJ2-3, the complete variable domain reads DGGITQSPKYLFRKEGQNVTLSCEQNLNHDAMYWYRQDPGQGLRLIYYSQIVNDFQKGDIAEGYSVSREKKESFPLTVTSAQKNPTAFYLCASSISAGSTDTQYFGPGTRLTVL.

CDR3 protein: CASRAGPYNEQFF. Here the CDR3 DNA reads TGTGCCAGCAGGGCAGGACCCTACAATGAGCAGTTCTTC. V and J are TRBV25-1 and TRBJ2-1; unclear D gene. V was trimmed by 6 bases and J by 2 bases, leaving 8 bases between them. The CDR3 consists of 13 residues. Germline CDR1 reads MGHDK; CDR2 reads SYGVNS. The full variable domain, rest sourced from reference TRBV25-1 and TRBJ2-1, is EADIYQTPRYLVIGTGKKITLECSQTMGHDKMYWYQQDPGMELHLIHYSYGVNSTEKGDLSSESTVSRIRTEHFPLTLESARPSHTSQYLCASRAGPYNEQFFGPGTRLTVL.

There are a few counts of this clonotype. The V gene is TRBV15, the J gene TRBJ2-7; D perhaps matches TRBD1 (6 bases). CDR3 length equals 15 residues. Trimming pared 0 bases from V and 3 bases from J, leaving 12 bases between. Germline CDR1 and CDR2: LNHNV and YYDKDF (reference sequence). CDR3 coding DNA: TGTGCCACCAGCAGAGAGACGACAGGCGTCTACGAGCAGTACTTC. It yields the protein CATSRETTGVYEQYF. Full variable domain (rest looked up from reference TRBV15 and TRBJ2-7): DAMVIQNPRYQVTQFGKPVTLSCSQTLNHNVMYWYQQKSSQAPKLLFHYYDKDFNNEADTPDNFQSRRPNTSFCFLDIRSPGLGDTAMYLCATSRETTGVYEQYFGPGTRLTVT.

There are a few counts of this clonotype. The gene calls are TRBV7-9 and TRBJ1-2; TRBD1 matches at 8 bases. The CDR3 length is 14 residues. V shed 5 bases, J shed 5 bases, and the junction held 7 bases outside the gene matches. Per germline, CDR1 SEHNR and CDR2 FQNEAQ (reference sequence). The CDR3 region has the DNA TGTGCCAGCAGCCCAGGACAGGGCTGGTATGGCTACACCTTC. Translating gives CASSPGQGWYGYTF.

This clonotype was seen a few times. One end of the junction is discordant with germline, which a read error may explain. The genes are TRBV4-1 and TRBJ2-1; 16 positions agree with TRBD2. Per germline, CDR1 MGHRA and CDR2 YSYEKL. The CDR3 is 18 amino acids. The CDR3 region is CASSRLGTSGGAYNEQFF. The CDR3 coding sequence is TGTGCCAGCAGCCGGTTAGGGACTAGCGGGGGGGCTTACAATGAGCAGTTCTTC.

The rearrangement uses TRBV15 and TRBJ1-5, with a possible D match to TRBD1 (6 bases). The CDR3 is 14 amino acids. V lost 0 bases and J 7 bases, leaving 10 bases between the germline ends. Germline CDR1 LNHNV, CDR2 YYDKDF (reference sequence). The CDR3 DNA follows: TGTGCCACCAGCAGAGATCCGGGACACCAGCCCCAGCATTTT. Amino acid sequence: CATSRDPGHQPQHF.

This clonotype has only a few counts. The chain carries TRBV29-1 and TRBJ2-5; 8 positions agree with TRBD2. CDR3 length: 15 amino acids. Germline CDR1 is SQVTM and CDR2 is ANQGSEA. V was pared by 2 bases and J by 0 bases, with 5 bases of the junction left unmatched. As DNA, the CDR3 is TGCAGCGTTGAACGGCGGGAGGCAAACCAAGAGACCCAGTACTTC. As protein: CSVERREANQETQYF.

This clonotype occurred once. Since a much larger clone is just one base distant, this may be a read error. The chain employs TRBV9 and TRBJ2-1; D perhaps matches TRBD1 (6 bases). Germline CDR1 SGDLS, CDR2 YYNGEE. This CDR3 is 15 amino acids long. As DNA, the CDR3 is TGTGCCAGCAGCGTCCAGGGGACACCCTACAATGAGCACTTCTTC. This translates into CASSVQGTPYNEHFF.

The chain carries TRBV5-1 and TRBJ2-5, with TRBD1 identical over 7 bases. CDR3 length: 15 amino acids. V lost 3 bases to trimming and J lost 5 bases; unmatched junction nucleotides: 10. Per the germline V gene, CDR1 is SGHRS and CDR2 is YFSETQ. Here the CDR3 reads CASSYRDSDSETQYF. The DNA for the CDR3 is TGCGCCAGCAGCTATCGGGACAGTGATTCTGAGACCCAGTACTTC.

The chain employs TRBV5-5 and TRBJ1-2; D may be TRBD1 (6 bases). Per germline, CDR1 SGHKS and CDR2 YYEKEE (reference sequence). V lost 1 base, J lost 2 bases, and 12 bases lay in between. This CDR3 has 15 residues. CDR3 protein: CASSLTGGWNYGYTF. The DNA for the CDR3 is TGTGCCAGCAGCTTGACCGGGGGCTGGAACTATGGCTACACCTTC.

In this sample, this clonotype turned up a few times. This CDR3 reads CATTGQPNYNEQFF. CDR3 bases: TGTGCCACCACGGGACAGCCGAACTACAATGAGCAGTTCTTC. This sequence joins TRBV24-1 and TRBJ2-1; 7 bases align to TRBD1. The V gene end was trimmed by 8 bases and the J gene end by 3 bases; junction bases not matched to a gene: 6. Germline V gene lookup returns CDR1 KGHDR and CDR2 SFDVKD. The CDR3 sequence is 14 residues long.

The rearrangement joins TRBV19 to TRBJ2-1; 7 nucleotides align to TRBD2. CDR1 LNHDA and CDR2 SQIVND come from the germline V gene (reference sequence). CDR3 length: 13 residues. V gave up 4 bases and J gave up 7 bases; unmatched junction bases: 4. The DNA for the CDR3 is TGTGCCAGTAGTAGGGAGGGAGGGAATGAGCAGTTCTTC. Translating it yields CASSREGGNEQFF.

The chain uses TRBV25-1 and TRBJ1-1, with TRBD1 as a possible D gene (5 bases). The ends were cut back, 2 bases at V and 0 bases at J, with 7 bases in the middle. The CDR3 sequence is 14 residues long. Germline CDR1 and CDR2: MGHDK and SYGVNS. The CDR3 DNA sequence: TGTGCCAGCAGTGAACAGGGTATGAACACTGAAGCTTTCTTT. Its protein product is CASSEQGMNTEAFF.

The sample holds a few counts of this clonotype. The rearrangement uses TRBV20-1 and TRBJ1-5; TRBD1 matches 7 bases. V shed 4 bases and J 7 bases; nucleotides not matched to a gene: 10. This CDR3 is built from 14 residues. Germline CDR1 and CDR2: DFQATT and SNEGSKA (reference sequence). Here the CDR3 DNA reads TGCAGTGCTACCAGGAACAGGGGTACCCAGCCCCAGCATTTT. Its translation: CSATRNRGTQPQHF.

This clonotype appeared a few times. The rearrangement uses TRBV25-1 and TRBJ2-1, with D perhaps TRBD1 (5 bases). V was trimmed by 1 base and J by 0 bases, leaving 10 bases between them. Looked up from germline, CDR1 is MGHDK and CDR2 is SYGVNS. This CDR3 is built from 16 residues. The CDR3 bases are TGTGCCAGCAGTGAATTGACAGCTAGCTCCTACAATGAGCAGTTCTTC. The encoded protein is CASSELTASSYNEQFF.

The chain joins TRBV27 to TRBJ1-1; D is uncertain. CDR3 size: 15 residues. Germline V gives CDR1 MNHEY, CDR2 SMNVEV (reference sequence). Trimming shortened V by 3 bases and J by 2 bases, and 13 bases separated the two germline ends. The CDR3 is CASSLLGPLNTEAFF. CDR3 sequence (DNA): TGTGCCAGCAGTTTGTTAGGGCCGCTTAACACTGAAGCTTTCTTT.

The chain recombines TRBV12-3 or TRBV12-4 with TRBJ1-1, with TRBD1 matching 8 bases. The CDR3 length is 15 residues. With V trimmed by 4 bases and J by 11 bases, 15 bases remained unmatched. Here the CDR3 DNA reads TGTGCCAGCAGTTACCCCCAGGGGGCCCAGGTAATGGCTTTCTTT. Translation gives CASSYPQGAQVMAFF.

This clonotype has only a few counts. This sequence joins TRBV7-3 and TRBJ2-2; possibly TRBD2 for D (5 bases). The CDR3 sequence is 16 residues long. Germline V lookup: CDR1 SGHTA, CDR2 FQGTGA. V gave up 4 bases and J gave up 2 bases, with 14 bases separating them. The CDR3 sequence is CASSSGERKNTGELFF. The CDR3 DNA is TGTGCCAGCAGCTCCGGAGAGCGGAAAAACACCGGGGAGCTGTTTTTT. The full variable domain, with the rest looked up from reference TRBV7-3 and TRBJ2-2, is GAGVSQTPSNKVTEKGKYVELRCDPISGHTALYWYRQSLGQGPEFLIYFQGTGAADDSGLPNDRFFAVRPEGSVSTLKIQRTERGDSAVYLCASSSGERKNTGELFFGEGSRLTVL.

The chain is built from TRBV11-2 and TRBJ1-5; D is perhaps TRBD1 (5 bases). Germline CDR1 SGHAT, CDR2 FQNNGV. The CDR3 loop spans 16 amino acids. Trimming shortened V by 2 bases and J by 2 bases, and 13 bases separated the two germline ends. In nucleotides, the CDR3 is TGTGCCAGCAGCTTATGGGGCCCCGGAGGCAATCAGCCCCAGCATTTT. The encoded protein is CASSLWGPGGNQPQHF.

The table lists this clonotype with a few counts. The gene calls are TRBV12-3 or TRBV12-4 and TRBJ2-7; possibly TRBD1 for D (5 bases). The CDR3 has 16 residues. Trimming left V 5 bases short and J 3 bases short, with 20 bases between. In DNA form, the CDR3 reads TGTGCCAGCAGTACTTACAGGTTCCTAGGCCTCTACGAGCAGTACTTC. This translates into CASSTYRFLGLYEQYF.

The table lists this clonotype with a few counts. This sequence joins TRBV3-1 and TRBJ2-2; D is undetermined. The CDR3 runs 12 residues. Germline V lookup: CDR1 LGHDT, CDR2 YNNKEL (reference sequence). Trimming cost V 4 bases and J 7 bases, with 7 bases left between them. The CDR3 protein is CASSPFGGELFF. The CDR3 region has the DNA TGTGCCAGCAGCCCCTTTGGCGGGGAGCTGTTTTTT.

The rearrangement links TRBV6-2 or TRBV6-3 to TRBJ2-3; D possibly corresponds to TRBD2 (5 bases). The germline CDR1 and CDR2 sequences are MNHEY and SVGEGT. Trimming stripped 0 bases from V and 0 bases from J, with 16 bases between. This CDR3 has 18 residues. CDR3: CASSYSINSDVSTDTQYF. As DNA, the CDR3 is TGTGCCAGCAGTTACTCGATTAATAGCGATGTGAGCACAGATACGCAGTATTTT.

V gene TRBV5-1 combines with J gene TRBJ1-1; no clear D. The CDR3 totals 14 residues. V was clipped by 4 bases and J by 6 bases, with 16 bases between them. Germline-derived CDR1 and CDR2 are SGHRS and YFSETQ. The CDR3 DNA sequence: TGCGCCAGCAGCCCCCGGGAACATCGTCCTGAAGCTTTCTTT. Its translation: CASSPREHRPEAFF.

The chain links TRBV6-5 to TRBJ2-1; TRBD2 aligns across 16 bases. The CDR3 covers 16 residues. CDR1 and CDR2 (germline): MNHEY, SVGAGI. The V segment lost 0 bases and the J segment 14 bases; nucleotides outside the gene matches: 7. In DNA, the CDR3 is TGTGCCAGCAGTTACTCCCCGGGACTAGCGGGGGGGCCTGAGTTCTTC. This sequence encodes CASSYSPGLAGGPEFF.

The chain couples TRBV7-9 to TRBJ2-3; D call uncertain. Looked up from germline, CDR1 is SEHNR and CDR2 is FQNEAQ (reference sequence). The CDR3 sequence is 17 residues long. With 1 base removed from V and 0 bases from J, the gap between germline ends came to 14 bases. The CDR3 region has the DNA TGTGCCAGCAGCTTAGTTTGGTTATCCGAGAGCACAGATACGCAGTATTTT. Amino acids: CASSLVWLSESTDTQYF.

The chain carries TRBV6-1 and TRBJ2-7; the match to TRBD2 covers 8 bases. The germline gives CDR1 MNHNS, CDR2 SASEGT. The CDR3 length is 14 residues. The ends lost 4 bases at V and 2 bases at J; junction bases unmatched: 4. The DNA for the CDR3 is TGTGCCAGCAGTGCCGGGGGGGCCGCCTACGAGCAGTACTTC. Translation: CASSAGGAAYEQYF.

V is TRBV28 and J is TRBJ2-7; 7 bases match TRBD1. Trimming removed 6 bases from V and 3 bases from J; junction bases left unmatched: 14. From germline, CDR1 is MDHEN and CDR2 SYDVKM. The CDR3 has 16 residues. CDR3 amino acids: CASSTSGKGAGYEQYF. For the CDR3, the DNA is TGTGCCAGCAGCACGTCAGGCAAGGGGGCTGGCTACGAGCAGTACTTC. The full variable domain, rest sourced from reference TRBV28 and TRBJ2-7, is DVKVTQSSRYLVKRTGEKVFLECVQDMDHENMFWYRQDPGLGLRLIYFSYDVKMKEKGDIPEGYSVSREKKERFSLILESASTNQTSMYLCASSTSGKGAGYEQYFGPGTRLTVT.